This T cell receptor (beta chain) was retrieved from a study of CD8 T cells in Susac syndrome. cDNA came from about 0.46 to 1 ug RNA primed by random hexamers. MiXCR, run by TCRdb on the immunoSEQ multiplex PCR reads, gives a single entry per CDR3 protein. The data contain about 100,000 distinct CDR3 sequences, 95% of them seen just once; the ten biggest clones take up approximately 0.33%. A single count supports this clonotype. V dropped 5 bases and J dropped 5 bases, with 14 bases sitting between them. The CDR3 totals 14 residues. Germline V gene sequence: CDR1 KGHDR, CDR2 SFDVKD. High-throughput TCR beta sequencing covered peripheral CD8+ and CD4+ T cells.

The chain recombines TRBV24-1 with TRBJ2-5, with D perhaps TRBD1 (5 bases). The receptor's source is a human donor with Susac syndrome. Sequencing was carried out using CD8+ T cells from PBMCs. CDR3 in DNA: TGTGCCACCAGTGGAACAGGTCTTTGGGAGACCCAGTACTTC. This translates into CATSGTGLWETQYF.